This T cell receptor beta chain was profiled in a study of blood T cell repertoires in COVID-19. Study-wide background: Sources were T cells, B-cell-depleted T cells, or PBMCs; the material itself was cDNA or gDNA.

Clones were read by immunoSEQ multiplex PCR, and TCRdb kept only the in-frame ones, dropping some. The table records roughly 72,000 clones, 75% to 85% of them present only once. The junction had 6 bases not matched to a gene; V was cut back by 4 bases and J by 2 bases. The CDR3 loop spans 15 amino acids. Germline lookup yields CDR1 WNHNN and CDR2 SYGVQD (reference sequence). The origin of this receptor is a woman aged 80 or over with active or convalescent COVID-19. Sequenced sample: peripheral blood. This chain uses TRBV10-1 with TRBJ2-5, with 8 nucleotides matching TRBD1. This chain's CDR3 is CASSARTGNQETQYF. CDR3 DNA sequence: TGCGCCAGCAGTGCCAGGACAGGGAATCAAGAGACCCAGTACTTC.